The entry below describes one T cell receptor (beta chain). This clone was detected ten times or more. Its antigen is unknown. Per-base qualities were not stored, and no clone one base away is much larger. The sample is drawn from a study of PD-1 blockade in mismatch repair-deficient tumors (dated 2017 in TCRdb). At the level of the whole study: Between September 2013 and September 2016, the trial enrolled some 86 consecutive patients with approximately 13 mismatch repair-deficient cancer types, every one of whom had been previously treated and was progressing. Deep sequencing of TCR CDR3 regions was used to track tumor-associated T cell clones in peripheral blood of patients responding to PD-1 blockade. Findings and caveats that apply to the study as a whole: Clones residing in the tumor, which were often undetectable in blood before treatment, expanded quickly after pembrolizumab and then contracted, generally before radiologic responses.

For each enrolled patient, mismatch repair deficiency was established using either polymerase chain reaction or immunohistochemistry. TCR sequencing was performed for a few patients who responded to pembrolizumab therapy. The phase II trial prospectively tested pembrolizumab PD-1 blockade in advanced mismatch repair-deficient cancers regardless of tissue of origin. Peripheral blood T cell samples were gathered serially, both before PD-1 blockade started and at multiple time points afterward. The timing of each blood sample was reported as weeks after the first dose of pembrolizumab. Libraries were built with the immunoSEQ multiplex PCR assay. TCRdb stores this immuneACCESS table with in-frame sequences only. Part of the clones is absent; in the studies checked, under half of the shortfall reflects unresolved V genes, and no reason is known for the rest. This sample comprises approximately 79,000 clones, 80% to 90% of them detected only once. Around 5.5% of the sample is in the top ten clones.

This specimen consisted of peripheral blood, obtained 44 weeks after starting pembrolizumab. The receptor comes from an adult with mismatch repair-deficient cancer.

The CDR3 sequence is CASSPRLARRSYNEQFF. The nucleotide sequence reads as follows: TGTGCCAGCAGCCCCCGACTCGCCCGACGGTCCTACAATGAGCAGTTCTTC. Rearrangement joined TRBV7-9 to TRBJ2-1; the D gene cannot be resolved reliably. V is reduced by 5 bases and J by 1 base, leaving a spacing of 18 bases between them. The CDR3 has 17 amino acids, counting the end cysteine and phenylalanine. Only the CDR3 portion is preserved as DNA: 51 bases, with reading frame beginning at the first base. The germline V gene (reference sequence) yields SEHNR for CDR1 and FQNEAQ for CDR2.